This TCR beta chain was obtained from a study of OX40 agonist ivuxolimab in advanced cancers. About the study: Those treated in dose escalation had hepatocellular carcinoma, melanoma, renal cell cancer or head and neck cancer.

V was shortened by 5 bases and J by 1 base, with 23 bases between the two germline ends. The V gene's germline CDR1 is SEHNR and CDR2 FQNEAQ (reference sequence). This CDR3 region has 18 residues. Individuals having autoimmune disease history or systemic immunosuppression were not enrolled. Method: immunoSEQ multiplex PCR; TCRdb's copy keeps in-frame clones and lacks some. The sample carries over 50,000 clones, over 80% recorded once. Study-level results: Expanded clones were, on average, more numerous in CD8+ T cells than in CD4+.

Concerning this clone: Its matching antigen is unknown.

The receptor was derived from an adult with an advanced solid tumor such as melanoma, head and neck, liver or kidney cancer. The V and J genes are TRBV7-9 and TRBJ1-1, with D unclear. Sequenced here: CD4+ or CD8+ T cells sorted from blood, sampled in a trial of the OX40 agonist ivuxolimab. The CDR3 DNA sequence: TGTGCCAGCAGCCTCAACCGAATCCCCAGGAAAACGAACACTGAAGCTTTCTTT. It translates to CASSLNRIPRKTNTEAFF.